This T cell receptor beta chain emerged from a study of identifying expanded T cells in peripheral blood. Using immunoSEQ multiplex PCR, the repertoire was profiled, and TCRdb retains in-frame clones only, with some absent. The data show 120,000 or so clones, with approximately 84% seen just once and less than 4% held by the top ten. There are 14 residues in the CDR3. Trimming stripped 0 bases from V and 9 bases from J, with 10 bases between. Germline V CDR1 and CDR2: SGHRS, YFSETQ. Sequenced material: blood. The clonotype originates from a person aged 18 to 70 in good health. V and J are TRBV5-1 and TRBJ1-6, with D possibly TRBD1 on 5 matching bases. The CDR3 nucleotides are TGCGCCAGCAGCTTGGGGGGGAAGCTTTCACCCCTCCACTTT. Protein: CASSLGGKLSPLHF.